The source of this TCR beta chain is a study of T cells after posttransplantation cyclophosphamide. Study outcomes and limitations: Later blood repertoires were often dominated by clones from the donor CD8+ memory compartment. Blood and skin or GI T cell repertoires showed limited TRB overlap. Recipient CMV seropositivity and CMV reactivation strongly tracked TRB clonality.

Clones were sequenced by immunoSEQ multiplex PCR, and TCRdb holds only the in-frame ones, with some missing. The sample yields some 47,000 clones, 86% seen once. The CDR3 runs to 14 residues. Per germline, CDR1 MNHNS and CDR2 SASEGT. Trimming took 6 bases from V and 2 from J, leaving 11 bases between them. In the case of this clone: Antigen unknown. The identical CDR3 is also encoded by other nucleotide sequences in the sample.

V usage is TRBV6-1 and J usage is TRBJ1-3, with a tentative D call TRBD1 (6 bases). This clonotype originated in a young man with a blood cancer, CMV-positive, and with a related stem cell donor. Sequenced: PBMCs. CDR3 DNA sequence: TGTGCCAGCAGGCCCACAGGGACTGGAAACACCATATATTTT. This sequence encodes CASRPTGTGNTIYF.